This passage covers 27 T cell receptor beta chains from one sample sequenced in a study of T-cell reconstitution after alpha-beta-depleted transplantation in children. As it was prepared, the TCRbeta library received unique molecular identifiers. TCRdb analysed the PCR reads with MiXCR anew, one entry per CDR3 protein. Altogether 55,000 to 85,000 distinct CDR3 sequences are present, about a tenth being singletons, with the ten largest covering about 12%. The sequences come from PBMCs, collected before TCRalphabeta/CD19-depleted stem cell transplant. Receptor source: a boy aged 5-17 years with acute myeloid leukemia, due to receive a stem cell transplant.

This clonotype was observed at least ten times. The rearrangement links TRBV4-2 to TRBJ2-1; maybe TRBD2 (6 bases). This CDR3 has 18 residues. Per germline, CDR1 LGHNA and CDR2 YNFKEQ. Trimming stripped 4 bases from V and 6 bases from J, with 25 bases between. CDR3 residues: CASSRVKGGASEFNEQFF. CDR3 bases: TGTGCCAGCAGCCGGGTCAAAGGTGGGGCTAGCGAGTTCAATGAGCAGTTCTTC.

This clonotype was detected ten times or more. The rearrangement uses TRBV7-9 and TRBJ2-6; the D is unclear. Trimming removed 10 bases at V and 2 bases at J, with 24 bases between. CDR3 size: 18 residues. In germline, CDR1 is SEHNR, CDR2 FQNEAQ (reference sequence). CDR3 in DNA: TGTGCCACCCTCCCCCGTGCAGTTACTTTTACTGGGGCCAACGTCCTGACTTTC. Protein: CATLPRAVTFTGANVLTF.

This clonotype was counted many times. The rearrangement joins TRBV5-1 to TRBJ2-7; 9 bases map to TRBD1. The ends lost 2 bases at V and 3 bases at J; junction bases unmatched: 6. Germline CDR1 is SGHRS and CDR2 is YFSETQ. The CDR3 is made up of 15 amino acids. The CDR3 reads CASSLHRGRLYEQYF. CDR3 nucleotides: TGCGCCAGCAGCTTACACAGGGGGCGGCTCTACGAGCAGTACTTC.

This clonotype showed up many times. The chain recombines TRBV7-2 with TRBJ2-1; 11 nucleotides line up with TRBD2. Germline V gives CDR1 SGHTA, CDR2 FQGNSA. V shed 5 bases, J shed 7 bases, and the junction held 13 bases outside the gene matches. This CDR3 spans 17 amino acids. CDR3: CASSQRALAGVVNEQFF. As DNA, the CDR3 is TGTGCCAGCAGCCAGCGAGCACTAGCGGGAGTTGTTAATGAGCAGTTCTTC.

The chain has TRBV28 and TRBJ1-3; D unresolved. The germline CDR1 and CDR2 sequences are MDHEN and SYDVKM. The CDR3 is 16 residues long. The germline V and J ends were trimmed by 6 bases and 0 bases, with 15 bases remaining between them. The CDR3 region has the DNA TGTGCCAGCAGGTCTTGGGGAGAACTCTCTGGAAACACCATATATTTT. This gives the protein CASRSWGELSGNTIYF.

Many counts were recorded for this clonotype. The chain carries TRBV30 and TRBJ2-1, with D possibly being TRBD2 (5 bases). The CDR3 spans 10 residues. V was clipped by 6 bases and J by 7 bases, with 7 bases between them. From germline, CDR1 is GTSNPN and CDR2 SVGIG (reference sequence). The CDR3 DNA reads TGTGCCTGTTGGGAGAATGAGCAGTTCTTC. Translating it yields CACWENEQFF.

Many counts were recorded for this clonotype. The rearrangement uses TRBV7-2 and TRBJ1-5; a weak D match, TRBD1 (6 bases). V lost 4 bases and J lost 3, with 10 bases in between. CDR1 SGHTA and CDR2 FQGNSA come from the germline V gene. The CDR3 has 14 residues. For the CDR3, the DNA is TGTGCCAGCAGCTCTACAGGGATCAATCAGCCCCAGCATTTT. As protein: CASSSTGINQPQHF.

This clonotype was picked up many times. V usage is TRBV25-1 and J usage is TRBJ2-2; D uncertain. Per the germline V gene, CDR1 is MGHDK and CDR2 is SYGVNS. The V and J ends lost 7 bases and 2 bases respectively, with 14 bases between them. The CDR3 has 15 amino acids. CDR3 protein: CASTKGSLNTGELFF. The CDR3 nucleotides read TGTGCCAGCACGAAGGGCAGTCTCAACACCGGGGAGCTGTTTTTT.

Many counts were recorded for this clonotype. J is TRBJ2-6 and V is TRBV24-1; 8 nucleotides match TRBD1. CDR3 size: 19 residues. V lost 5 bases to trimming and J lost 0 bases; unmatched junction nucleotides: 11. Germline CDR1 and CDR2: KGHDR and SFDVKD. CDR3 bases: TGTGCCACCAGTGGGCGGGACAGGACTCTTCTCTCTGGGGCCAACGTCCTGACTTTC. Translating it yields CATSGRDRTLLSGANVLTF.

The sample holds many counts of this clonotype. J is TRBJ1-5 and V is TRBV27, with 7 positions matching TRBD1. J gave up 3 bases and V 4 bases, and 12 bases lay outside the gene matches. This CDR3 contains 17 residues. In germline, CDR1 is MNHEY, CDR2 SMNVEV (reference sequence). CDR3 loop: CASSSLGAGQLNQPQHF. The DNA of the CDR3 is TGTGCCAGCAGTTCCCTGGGGGCGGGACAGCTCAATCAGCCCCAGCATTTT.

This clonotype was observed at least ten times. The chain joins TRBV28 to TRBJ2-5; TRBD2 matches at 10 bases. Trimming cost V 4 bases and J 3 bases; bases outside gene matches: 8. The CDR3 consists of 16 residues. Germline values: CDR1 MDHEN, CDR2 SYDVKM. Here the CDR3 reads CASSSSGLAEKETQYF. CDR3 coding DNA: TGTGCCAGCAGTTCTTCTGGACTAGCGGAGAAAGAGACCCAGTACTTC.

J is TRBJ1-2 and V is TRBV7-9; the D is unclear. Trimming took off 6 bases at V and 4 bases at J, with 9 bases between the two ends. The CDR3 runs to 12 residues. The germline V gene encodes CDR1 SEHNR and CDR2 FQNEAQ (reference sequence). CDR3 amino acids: CASSSDFYGYTF. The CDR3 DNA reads TGTGCCAGCAGTTCTGATTTCTATGGCTACACCTTC.

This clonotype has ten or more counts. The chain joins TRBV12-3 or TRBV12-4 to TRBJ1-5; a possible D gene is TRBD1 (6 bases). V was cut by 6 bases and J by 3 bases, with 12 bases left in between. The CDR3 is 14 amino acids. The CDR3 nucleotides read TGTGCCAGCAGCCCGGACAGACCCAATCAGCCCCAGCATTTT. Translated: CASSPDRPNQPQHF.

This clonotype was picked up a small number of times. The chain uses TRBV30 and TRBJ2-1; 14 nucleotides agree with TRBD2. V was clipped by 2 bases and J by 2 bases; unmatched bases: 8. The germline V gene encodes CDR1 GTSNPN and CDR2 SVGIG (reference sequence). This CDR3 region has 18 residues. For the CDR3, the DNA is TGTGCCTGGAGTAAGACTTGGGGACTAGCGGGAGCCTACAATGAGCAGTTCTTC. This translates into CAWSKTWGLAGAYNEQFF.

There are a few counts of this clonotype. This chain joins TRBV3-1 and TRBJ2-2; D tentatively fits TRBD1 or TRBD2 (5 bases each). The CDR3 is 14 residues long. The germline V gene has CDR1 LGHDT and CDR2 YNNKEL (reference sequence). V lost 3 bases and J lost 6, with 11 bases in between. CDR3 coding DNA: TGTGCCAGCAGCCACGGGGCCTTGGCCGGGGAGCTGTTTTTT. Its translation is CASSHGALAGELFF.

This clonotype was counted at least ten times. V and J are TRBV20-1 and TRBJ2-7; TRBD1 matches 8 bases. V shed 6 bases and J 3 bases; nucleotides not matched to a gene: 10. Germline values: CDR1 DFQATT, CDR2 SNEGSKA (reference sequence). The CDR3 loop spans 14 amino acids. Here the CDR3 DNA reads TGCAGTGCGGTGGGACAGGATCTGGACTACGAGCAGTACTTC. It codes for CSAVGQDLDYEQYF.

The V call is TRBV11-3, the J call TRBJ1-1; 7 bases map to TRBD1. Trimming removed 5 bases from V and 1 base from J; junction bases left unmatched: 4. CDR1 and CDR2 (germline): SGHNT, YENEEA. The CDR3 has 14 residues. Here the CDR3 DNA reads TGTGCCAGCAGCCTCAGGACAGGGAACACTGAAGCTTTCTTT. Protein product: CASSLRTGNTEAFF.

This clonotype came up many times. For the CDR3, the DNA is TGTGCCACCTGGGACCGCTCCTACGAGCAGTACTTC. Its translation is CATWDRSYEQYF. J is TRBJ2-7 and V is TRBV10-3; tentatively, D is TRBD1 or TRBD2 (5 bases each). Trimming cost V 10 bases and J 0 bases, with 10 bases left between them. CDR3 length: 12 residues. Germline-derived CDR1 and CDR2 are ENHRY and SYGVKD.

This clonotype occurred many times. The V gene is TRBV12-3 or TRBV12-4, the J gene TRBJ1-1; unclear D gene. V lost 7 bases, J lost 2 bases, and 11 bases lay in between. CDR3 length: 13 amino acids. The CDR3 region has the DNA TGTGCCAGCATCATTGGACCTAACACTGAAGCTTTCTTT. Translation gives CASIIGPNTEAFF.

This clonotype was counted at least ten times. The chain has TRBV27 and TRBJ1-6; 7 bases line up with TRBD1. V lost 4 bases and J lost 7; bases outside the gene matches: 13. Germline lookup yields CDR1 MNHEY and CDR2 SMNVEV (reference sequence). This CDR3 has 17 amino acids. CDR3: CASSSIRQGSRNSPLHF. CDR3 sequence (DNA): TGTGCCAGCAGTTCTATCCGACAGGGCTCGAGGAATTCACCCCTCCACTTT.

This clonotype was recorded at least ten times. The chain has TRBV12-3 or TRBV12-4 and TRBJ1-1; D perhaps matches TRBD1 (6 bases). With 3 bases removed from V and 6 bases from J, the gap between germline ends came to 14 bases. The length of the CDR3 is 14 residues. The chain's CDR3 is CASSFMGAIPEAFF. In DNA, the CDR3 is TGTGCCAGCAGTTTTATGGGGGCGATTCCTGAAGCTTTCTTT.

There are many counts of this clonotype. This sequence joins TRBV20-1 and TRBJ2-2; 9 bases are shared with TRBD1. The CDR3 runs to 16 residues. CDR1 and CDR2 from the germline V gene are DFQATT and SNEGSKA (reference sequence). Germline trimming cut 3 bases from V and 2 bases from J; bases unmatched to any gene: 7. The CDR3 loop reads CSARTPGQGNTGELFF. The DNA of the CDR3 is TGCAGTGCTAGGACCCCGGGACAGGGAAACACCGGGGAGCTGTTTTTT.

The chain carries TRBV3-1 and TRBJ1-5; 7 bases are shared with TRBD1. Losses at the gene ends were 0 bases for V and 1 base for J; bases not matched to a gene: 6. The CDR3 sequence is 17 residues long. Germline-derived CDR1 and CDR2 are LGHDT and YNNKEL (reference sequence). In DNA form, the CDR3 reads TGTGCCAGCAGCCAAGATCCGACAGGGAGGAGCAATCAGCCCCAGCATTTT. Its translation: CASSQDPTGRSNQPQHF.

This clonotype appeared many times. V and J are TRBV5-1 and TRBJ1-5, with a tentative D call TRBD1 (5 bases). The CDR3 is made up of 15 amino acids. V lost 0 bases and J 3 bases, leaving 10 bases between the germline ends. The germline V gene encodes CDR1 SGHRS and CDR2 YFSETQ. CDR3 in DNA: TGCGCCAGCAGCTTGGGGGACGGCACCAATCAGCCCCAGCATTTT. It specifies CASSLGDGTNQPQHF.

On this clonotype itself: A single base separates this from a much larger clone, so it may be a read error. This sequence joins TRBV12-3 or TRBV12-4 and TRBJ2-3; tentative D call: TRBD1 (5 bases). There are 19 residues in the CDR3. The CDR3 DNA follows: TGTGCCATCAGTTTGGCGAGGTCTCGACTTTCAGGGTTCACAGATACGCAGTATTTT. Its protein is CAISLARSRLSGFTDTQYF.

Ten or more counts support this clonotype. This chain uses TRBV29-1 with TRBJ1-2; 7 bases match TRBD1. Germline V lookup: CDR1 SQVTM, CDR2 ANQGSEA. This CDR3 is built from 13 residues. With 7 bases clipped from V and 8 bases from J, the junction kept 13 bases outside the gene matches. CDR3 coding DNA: TGCAGCGCAGTACCGTCGACAGGGAGAGGCTACACCTTC. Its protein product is CSAVPSTGRGYTF.

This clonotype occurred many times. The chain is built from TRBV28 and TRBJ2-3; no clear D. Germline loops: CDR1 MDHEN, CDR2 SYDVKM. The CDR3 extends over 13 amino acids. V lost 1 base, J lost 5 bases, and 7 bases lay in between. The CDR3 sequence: CASSLSGEDTQYF. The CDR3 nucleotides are TGTGCCAGCAGTTTATCTGGGGAAGATACGCAGTATTTT. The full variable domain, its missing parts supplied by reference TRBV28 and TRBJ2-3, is DVKVTQSSRYLVKRTGEKVFLECVQDMDHENMFWYRQDPGLGLRLIYFSYDVKMKEKGDIPEGYSVSREKKERFSLILESASTNQTSMYLCASSLSGEDTQYFGPGTRLTVL.